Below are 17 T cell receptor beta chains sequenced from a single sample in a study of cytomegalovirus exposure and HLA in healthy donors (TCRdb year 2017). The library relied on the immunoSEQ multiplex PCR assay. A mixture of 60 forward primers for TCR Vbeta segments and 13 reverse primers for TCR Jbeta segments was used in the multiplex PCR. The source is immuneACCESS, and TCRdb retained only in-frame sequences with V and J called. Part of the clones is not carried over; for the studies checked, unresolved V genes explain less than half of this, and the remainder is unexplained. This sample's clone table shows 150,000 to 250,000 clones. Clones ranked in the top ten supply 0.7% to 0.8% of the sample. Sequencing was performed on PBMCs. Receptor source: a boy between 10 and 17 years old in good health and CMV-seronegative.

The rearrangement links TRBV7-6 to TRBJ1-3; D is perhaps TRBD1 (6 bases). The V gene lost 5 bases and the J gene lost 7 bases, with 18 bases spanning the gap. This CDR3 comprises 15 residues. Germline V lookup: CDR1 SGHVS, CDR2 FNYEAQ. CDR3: CASSNSRGSGNTIYF. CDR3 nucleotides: TGTGCCAGCAGCAACAGCAGGGGTTCGGGGAACACCATATATTTT.

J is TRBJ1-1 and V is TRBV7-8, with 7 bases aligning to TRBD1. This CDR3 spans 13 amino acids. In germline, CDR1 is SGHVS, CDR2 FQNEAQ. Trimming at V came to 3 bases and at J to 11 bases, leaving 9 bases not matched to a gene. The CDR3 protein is CASSLADRVVAFF. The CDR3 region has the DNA TGTGCCAGCAGCTTGGCAGACAGGGTTGTGGCTTTCTTT.

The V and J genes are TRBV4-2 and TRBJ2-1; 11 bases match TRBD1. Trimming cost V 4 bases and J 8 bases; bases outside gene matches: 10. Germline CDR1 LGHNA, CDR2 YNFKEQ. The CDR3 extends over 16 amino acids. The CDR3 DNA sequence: TGTGCCAGCAGCCTCGCCGGGACAGGGGGGATCTATGAGCAGTTCTTC. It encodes CASSLAGTGGIYEQFF.

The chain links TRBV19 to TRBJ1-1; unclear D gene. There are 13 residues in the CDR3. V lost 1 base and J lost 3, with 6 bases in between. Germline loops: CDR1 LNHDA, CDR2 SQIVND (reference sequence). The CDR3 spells CASSIVGDTEAFF. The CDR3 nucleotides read TGTGCCAGTAGTATAGTCGGGGACACTGAAGCTTTCTTT. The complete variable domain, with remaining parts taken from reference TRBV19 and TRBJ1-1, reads DGGITQSPKYLFRKEGQNVTLSCEQNLNHDAMYWYRQDPGQGLRLIYYSQIVNDFQKGDIAEGYSVSREKKESFPLTVTSAQKNPTAFYLCASSIVGDTEAFFGQGTRLTVV.

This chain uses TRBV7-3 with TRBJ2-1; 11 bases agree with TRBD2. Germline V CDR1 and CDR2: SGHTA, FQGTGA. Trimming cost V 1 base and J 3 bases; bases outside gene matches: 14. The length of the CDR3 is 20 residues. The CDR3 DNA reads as TGTGCCAGCAGCTTAAGGGGAGACGGTAGCGGGGGGGTCTACTACAATGAGCAGTTCTTC. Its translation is CASSLRGDGSGGVYYNEQFF.

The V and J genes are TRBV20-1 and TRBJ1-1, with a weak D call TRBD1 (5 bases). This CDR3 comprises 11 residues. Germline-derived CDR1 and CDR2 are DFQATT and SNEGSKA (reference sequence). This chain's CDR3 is CGAEENTEAFF. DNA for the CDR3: TGCGGGGCCGAAGAAAACACTGAAGCTTTCTTT.

CDR3 nucleotides: TGTGCCAGCAGTTCTAAAGTTGAAGCTTTCTTT. Residues: CASSSKVEAFF. V gene TRBV6-6 combines with J gene TRBJ1-1; no clear D. V shed 4 bases and J shed 7 bases, with 7 bases lying between them. This CDR3 region has 11 residues. The germline V gene has CDR1 MNHNY and CDR2 SVGAGI (reference sequence).

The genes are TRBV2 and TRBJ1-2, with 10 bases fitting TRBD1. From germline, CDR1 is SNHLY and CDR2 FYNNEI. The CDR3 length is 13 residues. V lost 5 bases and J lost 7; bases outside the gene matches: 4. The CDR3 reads CASSRQGALGYTF. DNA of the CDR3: TGTGCCAGCAGTAGACAGGGGGCTCTTGGCTACACCTTC.

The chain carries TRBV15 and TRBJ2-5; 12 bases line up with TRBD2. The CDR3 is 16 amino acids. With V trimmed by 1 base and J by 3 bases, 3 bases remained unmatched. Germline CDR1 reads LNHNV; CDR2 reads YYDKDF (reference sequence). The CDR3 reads CATSRGPSGGEETQYF. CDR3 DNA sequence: TGTGCCACCAGCAGAGGCCCTAGCGGGGGGGAAGAGACCCAGTACTTC.

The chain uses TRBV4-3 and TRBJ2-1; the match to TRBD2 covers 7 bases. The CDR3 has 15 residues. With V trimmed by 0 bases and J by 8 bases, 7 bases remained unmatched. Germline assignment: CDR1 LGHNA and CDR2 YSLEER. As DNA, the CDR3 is TGCGCCAGCAGCCAAGATGTCGGGGGGAGGGATGAGCAGTTCTTC. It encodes CASSQDVGGRDEQFF.

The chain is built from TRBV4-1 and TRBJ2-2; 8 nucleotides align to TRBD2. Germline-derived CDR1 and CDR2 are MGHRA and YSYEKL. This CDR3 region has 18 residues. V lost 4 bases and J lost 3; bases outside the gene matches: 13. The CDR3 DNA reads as TGCGCCAGCAGCCGCCAGACCTCCTTGCGGGGGGACACCGGGGAGCTGTTTTTT. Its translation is CASSRQTSLRGDTGELFF.

Written as DNA, the CDR3 is TGTGCCAGCAGTTTACCCGGGACCAGGGGGGGAAACACCATATATTTT. Translation gives CASSLPGTRGGNTIYF. V gene TRBV28 combines with J gene TRBJ1-3; the match to TRBD1 covers 7 bases. The J segment lost 4 bases and the V segment lost 2 bases, leaving 8 bases of the junction unmatched. Germline CDR1 and CDR2: MDHEN and SYDVKM. The CDR3 length is 16 residues.

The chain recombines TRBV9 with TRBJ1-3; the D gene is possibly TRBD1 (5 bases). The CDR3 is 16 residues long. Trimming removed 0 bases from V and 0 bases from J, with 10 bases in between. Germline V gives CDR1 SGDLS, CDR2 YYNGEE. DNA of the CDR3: TGTGCCAGCAGCGTAGATCAGGGTGGCTCTGGAAACACCATATATTTT. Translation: CASSVDQGGSGNTIYF.

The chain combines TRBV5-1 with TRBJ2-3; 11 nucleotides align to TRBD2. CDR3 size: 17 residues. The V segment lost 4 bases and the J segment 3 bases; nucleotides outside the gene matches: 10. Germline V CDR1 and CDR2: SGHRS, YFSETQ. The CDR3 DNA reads TGCGCCAGCAGCCCCGGTAGCGGGGGGGCCTCTACAGATACGCAGTATTTT. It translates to CASSPGSGGASTDTQYF. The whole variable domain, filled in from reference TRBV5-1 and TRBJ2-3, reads KAGVTQTPRYLIKTRGQQVTLSCSPISGHRSVSWYQQTPGQGLQFLFEYFSETQRNKGNFPGRFSGRQFSNSRSEMNVSTLELGDSALYLCASSPGSGGASTDTQYFGPGTRLTVL.

The CDR3 spells CASSPRGDSGNTIYF. As DNA, the CDR3 is TGCGCCAGCAGCCCTCGGGGGGACTCTGGAAACACCATATATTTT. This chain links TRBV4-1 with TRBJ1-3; maybe TRBD1 (5 bases). This CDR3 is built from 15 residues. The germline V gene has CDR1 MGHRA and CDR2 YSYEKL. The germline V and J ends were trimmed by 4 bases and 0 bases, with 10 bases remaining between them.

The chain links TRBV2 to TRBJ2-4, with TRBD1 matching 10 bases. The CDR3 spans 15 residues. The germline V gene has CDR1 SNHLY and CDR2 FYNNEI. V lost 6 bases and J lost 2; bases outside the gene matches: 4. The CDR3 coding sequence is TGTGCCAGCAGAGGACAGGGGGAAACCAAAAACATTCAGTACTTC. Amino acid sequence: CASRGQGETKNIQYF.

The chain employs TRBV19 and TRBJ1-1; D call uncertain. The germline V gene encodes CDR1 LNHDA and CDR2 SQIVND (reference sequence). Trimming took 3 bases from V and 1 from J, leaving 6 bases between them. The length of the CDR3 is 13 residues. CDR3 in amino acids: CASSMIRNTEAFF. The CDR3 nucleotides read TGTGCCAGTAGTATGATCAGGAACACTGAAGCTTTCTTT.